The next 29 T cell receptor beta chains were all read from a single sample in a study of CD8 T cells in Susac syndrome. Roughly 0.45 to 1 ug RNA was reverse transcribed with random hexamers. TCRdb reprocessed the immunoSEQ multiplex PCR reads with MiXCR, giving one entry per CDR3 protein. The sample consists of some 200,000 distinct CDR3 sequences, approximately 95% of them appearing once. The sequenced sample consisted of CD4+ T cells from PBMCs. The origin of the receptors is a human donor in good health.

The chain couples TRBV3-1 to TRBJ2-1, with 8 nucleotides matching TRBD2. The J segment lost 4 bases and the V segment lost 0 bases, leaving 2 bases of the junction unmatched. Per germline, CDR1 LGHDT and CDR2 YNNKEL (reference sequence). The CDR3 totals 15 residues. The CDR3 DNA is TGTGCCAGCAGCCAAGATGGCGGGAGGTACAATGAGCAGTTCTTC. Translation gives CASSQDGGRYNEQFF.

The gene calls are TRBV2 and TRBJ2-7; no reliable D call. Trimming pared 2 bases from V and 4 bases from J, leaving 6 bases between. CDR3 size: 12 residues. Germline CDR1 is SNHLY and CDR2 is FYNNEI. CDR3 residues: CASSELAYEQYF. CDR3 nucleotides: TGTGCCAGCAGTGAATTAGCTTACGAGCAGTACTTC. Looking up the rest from reference TRBV2 and TRBJ2-7 gives the full variable domain: EPEVTQTPSHQVTQMGQEVILRCVPISNHLYFYWYRQILGQKVEFLVSFYNNEISEKSEIFDDQFSVERPDGSNFTLKIRSTKLEDSAMYFCASSELAYEQYFGPGTRLTVT.

This clonotype turned up a few times. The chain combines TRBV30 with TRBJ2-7, with 10 bases matching TRBD1. This CDR3 spans 15 amino acids. J gave up 2 bases and V 2 bases, and 6 bases lay outside the gene matches. Germline V lookup: CDR1 GTSNPN, CDR2 SVGIG (reference sequence). The CDR3 region is CAWSSTGTGAYEQYF. The CDR3 nucleotides read TGTGCCTGGAGTTCAACCGGGACAGGGGCCTACGAGCAGTACTTC.

The chain couples TRBV27 to TRBJ2-1, with 8 bases that match TRBD1. The V gene's germline CDR1 is MNHEY and CDR2 SMNVEV (reference sequence). CDR3 size: 14 residues. V was clipped by 8 bases and J by 5 bases; unmatched bases: 8. This chain's CDR3 is CASARQGTHNEQFF. Here the CDR3 DNA reads TGTGCCAGCGCTAGACAGGGGACCCACAATGAGCAGTTCTTC.

The DNA of the CDR3 is TGTGCCAGCAGTTTACCACAGGGCCATGAGCAGTTCTTC. It encodes CASSLPQGHEQFF. The chain carries TRBV28 and TRBJ2-1; weak D call: TRBD1 (6 bases). CDR1 and CDR2 (germline): MDHEN, SYDVKM. There are 13 residues in the CDR3. Trimming took 2 bases from V and 8 from J, leaving 10 bases between them.

This sequence joins TRBV5-6 and TRBJ2-5; TRBD1 agrees at 8 bases. The ends lost 4 bases at V and 5 bases at J; junction bases unmatched: 7. The CDR3 contains 14 residues. Germline V gene lookup returns CDR1 SGHDT and CDR2 YYEEEE. The CDR3 DNA follows: TGTGCCAGCAGCGCCTCGGACAGGGTCGAGACCCAGTACTTC. It encodes CASSASDRVETQYF.

This clonotype has a handful of counts. V and J are TRBV7-3 and TRBJ2-1; 9 bases are a match to TRBD1. CDR3 length: 14 residues. Germline V lookup: CDR1 SGHTA, CDR2 FQGTGA. V shed 6 bases and J 3 bases; nucleotides not matched to a gene: 3. The CDR3 is CASSLTGGYNEQFF. The CDR3 nucleotides are TGTGCCAGCAGTTTGACAGGGGGCTACAATGAGCAGTTCTTC.

The CDR3 here is CASSLGDRASYEQYF. The CDR3 DNA sequence: TGTGCCAGCAGCTTGGGGGACAGGGCCTCCTACGAGCAGTACTTC. The rearrangement links TRBV5-6 to TRBJ2-7, with TRBD1 matching 9 bases. V shed 0 bases and J 0 bases; nucleotides not matched to a gene: 1. The germline gives CDR1 SGHDT, CDR2 YYEEEE. This CDR3 has 15 amino acids.

The rearrangement uses TRBV19 and TRBJ2-5, with a possible D match to TRBD1 (5 bases). V was clipped by 0 bases and J by 5 bases, with 13 bases between them. Germline V gene data show CDR1 as LNHDA and CDR2 as SQIVND (reference sequence). The CDR3 runs to 15 residues. CDR3 region: CASSIDTNRRETQYF. Written as DNA, the CDR3 is TGTGCCAGTAGTATAGATACGAACAGGCGGGAGACCCAGTACTTC.

This rearrangement joins TRBV7-8 to TRBJ2-7, with 7 bases aligning to TRBD1. V gave up 5 bases and J gave up 6 bases; unmatched junction bases: 10. CDR1 SGHVS and CDR2 FQNEAQ come from the germline V gene. The length of the CDR3 is 14 residues. CDR3 DNA: TGTGCCAGCAGCCTGGGACAGCTTTCTAGCGAGCAGTACTTC. Translation gives CASSLGQLSSEQYF. Full variable domain (rest looked up from reference TRBV7-8 and TRBJ2-7): GAGVSQSPRYKVAKRGQDVALRCDPISGHVSLFWYQQALGQGPEFLTYFQNEAQLDKSGLPSDRFFAERPEGSVSTLKIQRTQQEDSAVYLCASSLGQLSSEQYFGPGTRLTVT.

The chain links TRBV28 to TRBJ2-7, with 11 bases lining up with TRBD1. CDR1 is MDHEN, CDR2 SYDVKM, per germline. The CDR3 contains 15 residues. V gave up 5 bases and J gave up 6 bases; unmatched junction bases: 9. CDR3 nucleotide sequence: TGTGCCAGCAGTCCCATCCGGGACAGGGGGGCCGAGCAGTACTTC. It encodes CASSPIRDRGAEQYF.

The V gene is TRBV18, the J gene TRBJ2-2; TRBD1 matches at 8 bases. The germline CDR1 and CDR2 sequences are KGHSH and LQKENI. The CDR3 totals 16 residues. Trimming cost V 3 bases and J 0 bases; bases outside gene matches: 3. CDR3 coding DNA: TGTGCCAGCTCACCCCGGGACAGGCCGAACACCGGGGAGCTGTTTTTT. This gives the protein CASSPRDRPNTGELFF.

In this sample, this clonotype turned up once. V gene TRBV15 combines with J gene TRBJ2-7; weak D call: TRBD1 (5 bases). CDR1 is LNHNV and CDR2 is YYDKDF in the germline V gene (reference sequence). V lost 0 bases and J lost 5, with 11 bases in between. CDR3 length: 14 residues. CDR3 protein: CATSRDQGVDEQYF. DNA of the CDR3: TGTGCCACCAGCAGAGACCAGGGCGTGGACGAGCAGTACTTC.

The chain couples TRBV9 to TRBJ2-7; the D gene could be TRBD1 or TRBD2 (5 bases each). Germline V gene lookup returns CDR1 SGDLS and CDR2 YYNGEE. The CDR3 has 14 residues. V was shortened by 4 bases and J by 6 bases, with 17 bases between the two germline ends. CDR3 DNA: TGTGCCAGCAGCCGGACCTGGGACGTTGGCGAGCAGTACTTC. This encodes CASSRTWDVGEQYF.

The V gene is TRBV11-1, the J gene TRBJ2-5; no clear D. Germline loops: CDR1 SGHAT, CDR2 FQDESV (reference sequence). Trimming shortened V by 2 bases and J by 5 bases, and 15 bases separated the two germline ends. There are 15 residues in the CDR3. CDR3 nucleotides: TGTGCCAGCAGCTTACTCCCTGGGCAAATGGAGACCCAGTACTTC. Translated: CASSLLPGQMETQYF.

The V call is TRBV10-3, the J call TRBJ2-7; 10 bases align to TRBD1. V lost 6 bases and J lost 9; bases outside the gene matches: 11. CDR3 length: 14 residues. Germline CDR1 reads ENHRY; CDR2 reads SYGVKD. This chain's CDR3 is CAIRDTGTGVLQYF. CDR3 sequence (DNA): TGTGCCATCAGGGACACCGGGACAGGGGTCCTGCAGTACTTC.

The V gene is TRBV3-1, the J gene TRBJ2-1, with TRBD2 matching 10 bases. The CDR3 covers 16 residues. Per the germline V gene, CDR1 is LGHDT and CDR2 is YNNKEL (reference sequence). V was clipped by 4 bases and J by 2 bases; unmatched bases: 5. The DNA for the CDR3 is TGTGCCAGCAGCCCACCTAGCGGGAGCACCTACAATGAGCAGTTCTTC. Translated, it gives CASSPPSGSTYNEQFF.

The rearrangement uses TRBV2 and TRBJ2-1, with 16 nucleotides matching TRBD2. Germline CDR1 is SNHLY and CDR2 is FYNNEI. Germline trimming cut 7 bases from V and 11 bases from J; bases unmatched to any gene: 8. The CDR3 has 15 residues. The chain's CDR3 is CASTSGTSGRGKQFF. The CDR3 DNA is TGTGCCAGCACTTCCGGGACTAGCGGGAGGGGAAAGCAGTTCTTC.

The rearrangement uses TRBV28 and TRBJ2-7, with 8 bases identical to TRBD2. Trimming took 10 bases from V and 0 from J; bases not matched to a gene: 5. The CDR3 runs 13 residues. Per germline, CDR1 MDHEN and CDR2 SYDVKM. CDR3 nucleotides: TGTGCCACCAAGACTAGCGTCTCCTACGAGCAGTACTTC. Its translation: CATKTSVSYEQYF.

This chain joins TRBV2 and TRBJ2-2; D may be TRBD1 (5 bases). V dropped 0 bases and J dropped 5 bases, with 10 bases sitting between them. Germline CDR1 is SNHLY and CDR2 is FYNNEI. The CDR3 runs to 15 residues. This CDR3 reads CASSEAKKGTGELFF. The CDR3 DNA reads TGTGCCAGCAGTGAAGCGAAAAAGGGGACCGGGGAGCTGTTTTTT.

The genes are TRBV27 and TRBJ2-1; D perhaps matches TRBD2 (5 bases). Trimming removed 8 bases at V and 8 bases at J, with 19 bases between. Germline loops: CDR1 MNHEY, CDR2 SMNVEV (reference sequence). The CDR3 extends over 14 amino acids. CDR3 region: CASREKDFLDEQFF. CDR3 nucleotide sequence: TGTGCCAGCCGCGAGAAGGACTTTTTGGATGAGCAGTTCTTC.

This chain connects TRBV29-1 to TRBJ1-1, with TRBD1 matching over 8 bases. Per germline, CDR1 SQVTM and CDR2 ANQGSEA. The length of the CDR3 is 12 residues. Losses at the gene ends were 4 bases for V and 6 bases for J; bases not matched to a gene: 4. In DNA form, the CDR3 reads TGCAGCGTTGTGACAGGGGCTGCTGAAGCTTTCTTT. Protein product: CSVVTGAAEAFF.

The chain is built from TRBV5-1 and TRBJ2-2; no firm D call. The CDR3 sequence is 14 residues long. Between the trimmed V and J ends, which lost 1 base and 1 base, there was a span of 5 bases. Germline lookup yields CDR1 SGHRS and CDR2 YFSETQ. The CDR3 here is CASSLSLNTGELFF. The CDR3 nucleotides are TGCGCCAGCAGCTTGTCATTGAACACCGGGGAGCTGTTTTTT.

The chain carries TRBV30 and TRBJ2-3; D is ambiguous. The CDR3 contains 13 residues. The V gene lost 3 bases and the J gene lost 4 bases, with 11 bases spanning the gap. The germline V gene encodes CDR1 GTSNPN and CDR2 SVGIG (reference sequence). The CDR3 protein is CAWSGVFADTQYF. In DNA, the CDR3 is TGTGCCTGGAGCGGTGTTTTCGCAGATACGCAGTATTTT.

The chain recombines TRBV25-1 with TRBJ2-5, with D possibly being TRBD1 or TRBD2 (5 bases each). Trimming removed 3 bases at V and 6 bases at J, with 11 bases between. CDR1 MGHDK and CDR2 SYGVNS come from the germline V gene. The CDR3 consists of 13 residues. The CDR3 region is CASSDGALQTQYF. In nucleotides, the CDR3 is TGTGCCAGCAGTGACGGGGCCCTTCAGACCCAGTACTTC.

The J gene is TRBJ1-2, the V gene TRBV29-1; 10 bases line up with TRBD1. CDR3 length: 17 amino acids. Germline CDR1 is SQVTM and CDR2 is ANQGSEA. V was pared by 2 bases and J by 4 bases, with 13 bases of the junction left unmatched. The CDR3 DNA sequence: TGCAGCGTTGAACCTTACCGTCGACAGGGGGCGTCCTATGGCTACACCTTC. The encoded protein is CSVEPYRRQGASYGYTF.

The chain couples TRBV6-5 to TRBJ2-7, with 12 nucleotides matching TRBD1. The CDR3 spans 14 residues. Per the germline V gene, CDR1 is MNHEY and CDR2 is SVGAGI. The trim removed 6 bases at V and 6 bases at J, leaving 6 bases unmatched. CDR3 sequence: CASSRAGQGAEQYF. The CDR3 nucleotides read TGTGCCAGCAGCCGGGCGGGACAGGGGGCCGAGCAGTACTTC.

This chain connects TRBV7-4 to TRBJ2-3; D uncertain. V dropped 3 bases and J dropped 6 bases, with 10 bases sitting between them. CDR3 size: 13 residues. CDR1 and CDR2 from the germline V gene are SGHVT and SQSDAQ. The CDR3 coding sequence is TGTGCCAGCAGCTTTGGGGTCTTGGATACGCAGTATTTT. It specifies CASSFGVLDTQYF.

The rearrangement joins TRBV7-2 to TRBJ2-7; D not resolved. There are 13 residues in the CDR3. Per germline, CDR1 SGHTA and CDR2 FQGNSA. V was trimmed by 3 bases and J by 4 bases, leaving 10 bases between them. The CDR3 DNA sequence: TGTGCCAGCAGCTTCGTTGACGGATACGAGCAGTACTTC. Amino acid sequence: CASSFVDGYEQYF.